This entry lists 8 T cell receptor beta chains sequenced from one sample in a study of cytomegalovirus exposure and HLA in healthy donors (dated by TCRdb to between 2016 and 2019). Preparation of the library involved the immunoSEQ multiplex PCR assay. A mixture of 60 forward primers for TCR Vbeta segments and 13 reverse primers for TCR Jbeta segments was used in the multiplex PCR. In its TCRdb copy, this immuneACCESS table keeps in-frame sequences only and misses some clones. Where compared with another copy, unresolved V genes explain less than half of these, and the others have no known cause. The sample contains some 57,000 clones, about 50% of them found a single time. Clones ranked in the top ten supply about 12% of the sample. Sequencing input: PBMCs. The receptors were gathered from a human donor in good health.

The chain links TRBV7-8 to TRBJ1-2; possibly TRBD1 for D (6 bases). There are 14 residues in the CDR3. CDR1 is SGHVS and CDR2 is FQNEAQ in the germline V gene. V was trimmed by 3 bases and J by 6 bases, leaving 14 bases between them. DNA of the CDR3: TGTGCCAGCAGCTTGAACAGGGTAATTGATGGCTACACCTTC. Its protein is CASSLNRVIDGYTF. The whole variable domain, filled in from reference TRBV7-8 and TRBJ1-2, reads GAGVSQSPRYKVAKRGQDVALRCDPISGHVSLFWYQQALGQGPEFLTYFQNEAQLDKSGLPSDRFFAERPEGSVSTLKIQRTQQEDSAVYLCASSLNRVIDGYTFGSGTRLTVV.

The genes are TRBV18 and TRBJ1-1; perhaps TRBD1 as D (5 bases). Trimming pared 2 bases from V and 4 bases from J, leaving 11 bases between. The CDR3 covers 14 residues. Germline V gene lookup returns CDR1 KGHSH and CDR2 LQKENI. The CDR3 sequence: CASSPGRVRTEAFF. The CDR3 region has the DNA TGTGCCAGCTCACCAGGCAGGGTGCGCACTGAAGCTTTCTTT.

The chain has TRBV25-1 and TRBJ1-2; D gene ambiguous. Germline V lookup: CDR1 MGHDK, CDR2 SYGVNS. The CDR3 consists of 13 residues. V lost 10 bases to trimming and J lost 0 bases, with 12 bases between them. The CDR3 sequence is CATRRGSNYGYTF. The CDR3 DNA reads TGTGCCACGCGGCGAGGGTCTAACTATGGCTACACCTTC.

The chain couples TRBV6-1 to TRBJ2-7; 7 bases are a match to TRBD1. This CDR3 contains 16 residues. V gave up 3 bases and J gave up 6 bases; unmatched junction bases: 14. Germline V gene sequence: CDR1 MNHNS, CDR2 SASEGT. CDR3 protein: CASSDRGRQMRGEQYF. In nucleotides, the CDR3 is TGTGCCAGCAGTGATAGGGGGCGACAGATGAGGGGCGAGCAGTACTTC.

V gene TRBV19 combines with J gene TRBJ2-7; 7 bases match TRBD2. Germline V gives CDR1 LNHDA, CDR2 SQIVND (reference sequence). The CDR3 runs 14 residues. V was clipped by 2 bases and J by 4 bases; unmatched bases: 5. CDR3 protein: CASSITLGRYEQYF. CDR3 nucleotide sequence: TGTGCCAGTAGTATAACTCTCGGGAGGTACGAGCAGTACTTC.

The chain links TRBV11-2 to TRBJ2-7; 7 bases align to TRBD1. J gave up 3 bases and V 1 base, and 9 bases lay outside the gene matches. This CDR3 has 16 amino acids. Germline V CDR1 and CDR2: SGHAT, FQNNGV. The CDR3 coding sequence is TGTGCCAGCAGCTTAGCCCGAGCAGGGGGTATCTACGAGCAGTACTTC. This translates into CASSLARAGGIYEQYF.

V is TRBV7-2 and J is TRBJ1-5; a possible D gene is TRBD1 (5 bases). This CDR3 contains 17 residues. V gave up 0 bases and J gave up 1 base, with 13 bases separating them. CDR1 SGHTA and CDR2 FQGNSA come from the germline V gene. The CDR3 region has the DNA TGTGCCAGCAGCTTAGCGGCAGGGTCGTTCAGCAATCAGCCCCAGCATTTT. It codes for CASSLAAGSFSNQPQHF.

For the CDR3, the DNA is TGTGCCAGCAGTCCCAGGACTAGCGGGGGTGAGCTGTTTTTT. As protein: CASSPRTSGGELFF. This chain joins TRBV27 and TRBJ2-2; 13 bases fit TRBD2. The junction had 5 bases not matched to a gene; V was cut back by 5 bases and J by 11 bases. Per germline, CDR1 MNHEY and CDR2 SMNVEV (reference sequence). The CDR3 spans 14 residues.